This TCR beta chain came from a study of blood T cell repertoires in COVID-19 (dated by TCRdb to 2018 to 2021). Regarding the research as a whole: Samples covering the acute and convalescent phases of COVID-19 were provided by collaborators in the United States, Italy and Spain. A de-identified subject ID, COVID-19 status, age in years and sex were almost always included in the sample metadata. Where available, HLA class I and class II types were obtained from metadata supplied by the sample provider rather than from assay-based typing. The repertoires were released in a freely available public database intended as a resource for research on the immune response to SARS-CoV-2. The dataset comprised deeply sampled blood TCRbeta repertoires from subjects exposed to, actively infected with, or recovered from COVID-19. Samples came from the ongoing ImmuneRACE study (first 160 participants) plus 1,254 subjects from 6 global collaborators. The material from the prospective study consisted of cDNA or gDNA derived from T cells, B-cell-depleted T cells, or PBMCs.

Broad study findings and their caveats: The quantity of clinical and demographic metadata differed by source and by participant and was supplied without curation.

TCRbeta CDR3 regions were amplified from genomic DNA by means of the immunoSEQ Assay, a bias-controlled multiplex PCR. Processing in the source paper ran as follows. Within the assay, amplification of reference gene primers was used to estimate how many nucleated cells each sample contained. Sequence reads were collapsed and filtered to measure the absolute abundance of every unique TCRbeta CDR3 rearrangement. For each sample, productive Simpson clonality was calculated as the square root of Simpson's diversity index across productive rearrangements. The source is immuneACCESS, and TCRdb retained only in-frame sequences with V and J called. Part of the clones is not carried over; for the studies checked, unresolved V genes explain less than half of this, and the remainder is unexplained. Clonal size and the V and J genes are those of that table, whereas D and trimming came from the DNA. Across this sample there are about 210,000 clones, with approximately 89% seen only once. Of the sample, more than 4.5% is held by the ten largest clones.

The collaborating institutions used their own protocols to collect whole blood in K2EDTA tubes. Collaborator samples were shipped for TCRbeta analysis as frozen whole blood, isolated PBMCs, or DNA extracted from either sample type. Details on this clone: The antigen this receptor binds is unknown. Base-call qualities are not available, and no considerably larger clone is one nucleotide away.

The germline V gene yields SGHRS for CDR1 and YFSETQ for CDR2. Taken from cysteine to phenylalanine, the CDR3 has 13 residues. The retained sequence is limited to the CDR3, 39 bases, with the frame set at the first base. V lost 4 bases and J lost 8 bases, and the count of bases not matched to a germline gene is 5. Material for sequencing was peripheral blood. The chain is encoded by TRBV5-1 joined to TRBJ1-3; TRBD1 matches 8 bases in the middle. The source is a woman in her 40s with acute or convalescent COVID-19. The CDR3 here reads CASSPGQGHTIYF. The nucleotides read TGCGCCAGCAGCCCCGGACAGGGTCACACCATATATTTT.